A selection of T cell receptor beta chains follows, all from one sample in a study of identifying expanded T cells in peripheral blood. Clones were read by immunoSEQ multiplex PCR, and TCRdb kept only the in-frame ones, dropping some. The table shows 120,000 or so clones, with around four fifths occurring only once. Sequencing was performed on blood. All receptors come from a person aged 18 to 70 in good health. Each CDR3 is given with its conserved first and last residue. The D gene is left open where the match is weak. Some rows have no size entry. The others give once, few or many, or a class for an expanded clone.

clone_size,j_call,d_call,v_call,cdr3_aa,cdr3_nt
once,TRBJ1-1,.,TRBV7-2,CASSSSMNTEAFF,TGTGCCAGCAGCTCCTCCATGAACACTGAAGCTTTCTTT
once,TRBJ1-3,.,TRBV6-5,CASSYVRDSGNTIYF,TGTGCCAGCAGTTACGTTAGGGACTCTGGAAACACCATATATTTT
few,TRBJ1-1,TRBD1,TRBV2,CASRRYRGGSTEAFF,TGTGCCAGCAGGAGATACAGGGGTGGGTCCACTGAAGCTTTCTTT
.,TRBJ1-1,.,TRBV27,CASSDLVNREAFF,TGTGCCAGCAGTGACTTGGTGAACAGGGAAGCTTTCTTT
.,TRBJ1-4,TRBD1,TRBV19,CASSDTGGGEKLFF,TGTGCCAGTAGTGACACAGGGGGCGGCGAAAAACTGTTTTTT
.,TRBJ1-1,.,TRBV2,CASSDRAYTEAFF,TGTGCCAGCAGTGACAGGGCCTACACTGAAGCTTTCTTT
once,TRBJ2-7,.,TRBV6-5,CASSYRRATRYEQYF,TGTGCCAGCAGTTACCGGCGGGCTACTAGGTACGAGCAGTACTTC
.,TRBJ2-5,.,TRBV7-9,CASSLGQRKQRETQYF,TGTGCCAGCAGCTTAGGACAGAGGAAACAGAGAGAGACCCAGTACTTC
once,TRBJ1-4,.,TRBV9,CASSVGHPNEKLFF,TGTGCCAGCAGCGTAGGGCACCCTAATGAAAAACTGTTTTTT
.,TRBJ1-1,.,TRBV30,CAWRPGPFFTEAFF,TGTGCCTGGAGACCTGGGCCTTTCTTCACTGAAGCTTTCTTT
.,TRBJ1-5,.,TRBV10-2,CASSESGGVQPQHF,TGCGCCAGCAGTGAGTCGGGTGGGGTTCAGCCCCAGCATTTT
.,TRBJ2-3,.,TRBV19,CASSMNGHFEDTQYF,TGTGCCAGTAGTATGAACGGACATTTCGAAGATACGCAGTATTTT
once,TRBJ1-4,.,TRBV6-6,CASSPLGTNEKLFF,TGTGCCAGCAGTCCGTTGGGGACTAATGAAAAACTGTTTTTT
.,TRBJ1-1,.,TRBV29-1,CSVVGQTILEAFF,TGCAGCGTTGTGGGTCAGACCATCCTCGAAGCTTTCTTT
.,TRBJ1-4,.,TRBV9,CASSPQLGPEEKLFF,TGTGCCAGCAGCCCACAGTTAGGGCCGGAGGAAAAACTGTTTTTT
.,TRBJ2-1,.,TRBV6-5,CASRQDGAAGEQFF,TGTGCCAGCAGACAGGACGGGGCAGCGGGCGAGCAGTTCTTC
.,TRBJ2-3,.,TRBV4-3,CASSQDWGAEGTDTQYF,TGCGCCAGCAGCCAAGATTGGGGGGCCGAGGGCACAGATACGCAGTATTTT
.,TRBJ1-6,TRBD1,TRBV7-2,CASSLGGQGGNSPLHF,TGTGCCAGCAGCTTGGGAGGACAGGGGGGTAATTCACCCCTCCACTTT
.,TRBJ1-6,.,TRBV19,CASSIGGTPLHF,TGTGCCAGTAGTATAGGGGGTACACCCCTCCACTTT
.,TRBJ1-1,TRBD1,TRBV19,CASSASGTGGITEAFF,TGTGCCAGTAGTGCATCCGGGACAGGGGGTATCACTGAAGCTTTCTTT
.,TRBJ1-6,.,TRBV18,CASSLNRAPNSPLHF,TGTGCCAGCTCACTTAACAGAGCCCCTAATTCACCCCTCCACTTT
.,TRBJ1-2,.,TRBV10-2,CASSESNLGFGYTF,TGCGCCAGCAGTGAGTCGAATCTCGGGTTCGGCTACACCTTC